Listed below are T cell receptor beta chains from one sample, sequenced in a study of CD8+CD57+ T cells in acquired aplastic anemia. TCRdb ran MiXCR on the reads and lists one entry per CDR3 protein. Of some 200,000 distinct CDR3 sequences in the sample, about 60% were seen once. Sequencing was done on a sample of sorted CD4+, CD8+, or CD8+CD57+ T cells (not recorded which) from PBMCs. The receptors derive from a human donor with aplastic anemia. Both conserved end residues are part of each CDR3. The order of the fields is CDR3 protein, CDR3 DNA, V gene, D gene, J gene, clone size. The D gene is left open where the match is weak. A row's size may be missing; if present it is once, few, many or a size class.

CSGSPGAKAFF,TGCAGCGGATCCCCGGGAGCTAAAGCTTTCTTT,TRBV29-1,.,TRBJ1-1,.
CSARARGETQYF,TGCAGTGCTAGGGCCAGGGGAGAGACCCAGTACTTC,TRBV20-1,.,TRBJ2-5,.
CASSTGEGPLNTEAFF,TGTGCCAGTAGTACGGGGGAGGGGCCATTGAACACTGAAGCTTTCTTT,TRBV19,.,TRBJ1-1,.
CASSLEVVSWALGELFF,TGCGCCAGCAGCTTGGAGGTCGTGTCATGGGCGCTCGGGGAGCTGTTTTTT,TRBV5-1,.,TRBJ2-2,.
CASSYQGTNNEQFF,TGTGCCAGCAGCTACCAGGGGACGAACAATGAGCAGTTCTTC,TRBV5-8,.,TRBJ2-1,few
CASSLGIRDFSYEQYF,TGTGCCAGCAGCCTGGGAATCCGGGACTTTTCCTACGAGCAGTACTTC,TRBV7-9,.,TRBJ2-7,.
CASSLGGPGANVLTF,TGTGCCAGCAGCTTAGGGGGGCCCGGGGCCAACGTCCTGACTTTC,TRBV13,.,TRBJ2-6,.
CASSLALAELNPGETQYF,TGTGCCAGCAGCTTAGCCCTAGCGGAACTCAACCCGGGGGAGACCCAGTACTTC,TRBV7-9,TRBD2,TRBJ2-5,.
CSAPGQQETQYF,TGCAGTGCTCCGGGACAACAAGAGACCCAGTACTTC,TRBV20-1,.,TRBJ2-5,.
CSVEGPSPETQYF,TGCAGCGTTGAAGGGCCTAGCCCAGAGACCCAGTACTTC,TRBV29-1,.,TRBJ2-5,.
CASSHQGGKYEQYF,TGTGCCAGCAGCCACCAAGGGGGTAAGTACGAGCAGTACTTC,TRBV4-2,.,TRBJ2-7,.
CASSLAQDNNEQFF,TGCGCCAGCAGCTTGGCCCAGGATAACAATGAGCAGTTCTTC,TRBV5-1,.,TRBJ2-1,.
CASSLGGTEETQYF,TGTGCTAGCAGCTTAGGGGGGACTGAGGAGACCCAGTACTTC,TRBV7-3,.,TRBJ2-5,.
CASSRAGGSSEQYF,TGCGCCAGCTCCCGAGCCGGTGGGTCGAGCGAGCAGTACTTC,TRBV5-1,.,TRBJ2-7,.
CASQSARGEETQYF,TGTGCCAGCCAGAGCGCCCGAGGGGAAGAGACCCAGTACTTC,TRBV24-1,.,TRBJ2-5,.
CASSEPEQADYGYTF,TGTGCCAGCAGTGAACCAGAACAGGCAGACTATGGCTACACCTTC,TRBV2,.,TRBJ1-2,.
CSAPRQGGGSQPQHF,TGCAGTGCTCCCCGACAGGGAGGTGGCTCTCAGCCCCAGCATTTT,TRBV20-1,TRBD1,TRBJ1-5,.
CASSFSRIQETQYF,TGTGCCAGCAGCTTTTCAAGGATTCAAGAGACCCAGTACTTC,TRBV7-2,.,TRBJ2-5,.
CASRVGTDTQYF,TGCGCCAGCCGAGTTGGAACAGATACGCAGTATTTT,TRBV5-1,.,TRBJ2-3,many
CASSPHGRKNQPQHF,TGTGCCAGCAGTCCCCATGGACGGAAAAATCAGCCCCAGCATTTT,TRBV12-3/TRBV12-4,.,TRBJ1-5,.
CASSLRDVGQEAFF,TGTGCCAGCAGCTTAAGGGATGTGGGACAGGAAGCTTTCTTT,TRBV7-6,TRBD1,TRBJ1-1,.
CASRSGVAVYNEQLF,TGTGCCAGCAGGTCAGGGGTTGCGGTCTACAATGAGCAGCTCTTC,TRBV2,.,TRBJ2-1,.
CSARVGRGGQETQYF,TGCAGTGCTAGAGTTGGGAGGGGAGGGCAAGAGACCCAGTACTTC,TRBV20-1,TRBD2,TRBJ2-5,.
CASSLIQPRVTEAFF,TGTGCCAGCAGCTTAATACAACCTCGGGTCACTGAAGCTTTCTTT,TRBV7-9,.,TRBJ1-1,.
CASRRDLNSPLHF,TGTGCCAGCAGGAGAGACCTTAATTCACCCCTCCACTTT,TRBV2,.,TRBJ1-6,.
CATSSGPINEQFF,TGTGCCACCAGTTCGGGACCGATCAATGAGCAGTTCTTC,TRBV24-1,.,TRBJ2-1,many
CSVVWTGDAEQFF,TGCAGCGTTGTTTGGACAGGGGATGCTGAGCAGTTCTTC,TRBV29-1,TRBD1,TRBJ2-1,.
CATSRDALSQETQYF,TGTGCCACCAGCAGAGACGCCCTCAGTCAAGAGACCCAGTACTTC,TRBV15,.,TRBJ2-5,.
CATSDLAGGGTETQYF,TGTGCCACCAGTGATTTGGCCGGGGGCGGAACGGAGACCCAGTACTTC,TRBV24-1,.,TRBJ2-5,.
CASTGGGSYNEQFF,TGTGCCAGCACGGGCGGCGGCTCCTACAATGAGCAGTTCTTC,TRBV9,.,TRBJ2-1,.
CASTSLLIPPTDTQYF,TGTGCCAGCACATCCCTTTTGATCCCTCCCACAGATACGCAGTATTTT,TRBV12-3/TRBV12-4,.,TRBJ2-3,.
CASSVLIATEAFF,TGTGCCAGCAGTGTGTTAATAGCCACTGAAGCTTTCTTT,TRBV6-5,.,TRBJ1-1,.
CASSMLIGGTAQETQYF,TGTGCCAGCAGCATGCTGATTGGAGGGACAGCCCAAGAGACCCAGTACTTC,TRBV7-9,.,TRBJ2-5,.
CASNPGPGNTIYF,TGTGCCAGTAACCCCGGCCCGGGAAACACCATATATTTT,TRBV19,.,TRBJ1-3,.
CASSYSDSTDTQYF,TGTGCCAGCAGTTACTCGGACAGCACAGATACGCAGTATTTT,TRBV6-2/TRBV6-3,.,TRBJ2-3,many
CAISESRILDGELFF,TGTGCCATCAGTGAGTCGAGGATTTTAGACGGGGAGCTGTTTTTT,TRBV10-3,.,TRBJ2-2,many
CAISTSGELFF,TGTGCCATCAGTACAAGCGGGGAGCTGTTTTTT,TRBV10-3,.,TRBJ2-2,.
CASSLNAPGLGAETQYF,TGTGCCAGCAGCTTAAATGCACCGGGACTAGGGGCAGAGACCCAGTACTTC,TRBV7-8,TRBD2,TRBJ2-5,.
CASSRGLVGYEQYF,TGTGCCAGCAGCCGTGGACTAGTGGGCTACGAGCAGTACTTC,TRBV7-9,TRBD2,TRBJ2-7,once
CASSESQGAGFEQFF,TGTGCCAGCAGTGAATCCCAGGGGGCAGGGTTTGAGCAGTTCTTC,TRBV2,TRBD1,TRBJ2-1,.
CASSNGQNSPLHF,TGCGCCAGCAGCAACGGACAGAATTCACCCCTCCACTTT,TRBV5-1,.,TRBJ1-6,.
CATSRPSREYEQYF,TGTGCCACCAGCAGGCCCTCCAGGGAATACGAGCAGTACTTC,TRBV15,.,TRBJ2-7,.
CASSVEAGNQPQHF,TGTGCCAGCAGCGTAGAAGCAGGGAATCAGCCCCAGCATTTT,TRBV9,.,TRBJ1-5,many
CATSDPLTGYQPQHF,TGTGCCACCAGTGATCCGCTGACAGGTTATCAGCCCCAGCATTTT,TRBV24-1,.,TRBJ1-5,.
CSVVPRDRTYEQYF,TGCAGCGTTGTCCCGAGGGACAGGACCTACGAGCAGTACTTC,TRBV29-1,TRBD1,TRBJ2-7,.
CASSLGSGGWTYNEQYF,TGTGCCAGCAGCTTAGGTAGCGGGGGGTGGACCTACAATGAGCAGTACTTC,TRBV28,TRBD2,TRBJ2-7,.
CASSVDRTGLNEQSF,TGTGCCAGCAGCGTAGATAGGACAGGGTTGAATGAGCAGTCCTTC,TRBV9,TRBD1,TRBJ2-1,.
CSANDGLAGGAAYNEQFF,TGCAGTGCTAACGACGGACTAGCGGGGGGGGCGGCCTACAATGAGCAGTTCTTC,TRBV20-1,TRBD2,TRBJ2-1,many
CASSGGGQTYNEQFF,TGTGCCAGCAGCGGAGGGGGACAGACCTACAATGAGCAGTTCTTC,TRBV9,TRBD1,TRBJ2-1,many